The 11 T cell receptor beta chains presented below share a single source sample, sequenced in a study of blood T cell repertoires in COVID-19. The assay was immunoSEQ multiplex PCR, and TCRdb's table has in-frame clones only and misses some. The table shows 90,000 to 100,000 clones, with approximately 90% occurring only once. Sequenced input: peripheral blood. Every receptor here comes from a man aged 45 to 65 with acute or convalescent COVID-19.

The chain has TRBV3-1 (or the pseudogene TRBV3-2) and TRBJ1-2; no clear D gene. The CDR3 runs 13 residues. Trimming took 4 bases from V and 7 from J, leaving 13 bases between them. Germline CDR1 is LGHDT and CDR2 is YNNKEL (reference sequence). The chain's CDR3 is CASSLGRVGGYTF. CDR3 sequence (DNA): TGTGCCAGCAGCCTCGGCCGGGTCGGTGGCTACACCTTC.

The genes are TRBV5-6 and TRBJ1-2; 10 nucleotides match TRBD1. Germline V CDR1 and CDR2: SGHDT, YYEEEE. CDR3 length: 14 residues. V lost 4 bases and J lost 6; bases outside the gene matches: 6. The CDR3 loop reads CASSRDRGMDGYTF. DNA for the CDR3: TGTGCCAGCAGCAGGGACAGGGGTATGGATGGCTACACCTTC.

The V call is TRBV6-5, the J call TRBJ1-6; D remains ambiguous. The CDR3 sequence is 13 residues long. The V gene's germline CDR1 is MNHEY and CDR2 SVGAGI. Trimming cost V 6 bases and J 7 bases, with 10 bases left between them. CDR3 residues: CASRRAENSPLHF. The CDR3 nucleotides are TGTGCCAGCAGGCGGGCAGAAAATTCACCCCTCCACTTT.

The chain combines TRBV5-4 with TRBJ1-1, with D uncertain. Germline CDR1 is SGHNT and CDR2 is YYREEE (reference sequence). The CDR3 is made up of 14 amino acids. The V gene lost 4 bases and the J gene lost 5 bases, with 15 bases spanning the gap. CDR3 region: CASSPRAAGTEAFF. The DNA for the CDR3 is TGTGCCAGCAGCCCGAGGGCCGCGGGAACTGAAGCTTTCTTT.

This clone was counted a few times. The chain employs TRBV11-2 and TRBJ1-1; D is uncertain. From germline, CDR1 is SGHAT and CDR2 FQNNGV. Deletions cut 2 bases from V and 7 bases from J, with 11 bases between. The CDR3 spans 13 residues. This CDR3 reads CASSLRGSLEAFF. As DNA, the CDR3 is TGTGCCAGCAGCTTACGCGGCAGCCTTGAAGCTTTCTTT.

The rearrangement links TRBV29-1 to TRBJ2-7; 14 nucleotides agree with TRBD2. Germline loops: CDR1 SQVTM, CDR2 ANQGSEA. The V segment lost 4 bases and the J segment 7 bases; nucleotides outside the gene matches: 6. The length of the CDR3 is 14 residues. DNA of the CDR3: TGCAGCGTTGCCGGGACTAGCGGGAGCACAGAGCAGTACTTC. Protein: CSVAGTSGSTEQYF.

V usage is TRBV24-1 and J usage is TRBJ1-4; 7 nucleotides match TRBD1. The CDR3 has 18 residues. J lost 8 bases, V lost 3 bases, and 17 bases had no gene match. The germline V gene encodes CDR1 KGHDR and CDR2 SFDVKD. CDR3 sequence: CATSDALRHRGKTEKLFF. The CDR3 DNA reads as TGTGCCACCAGTGATGCACTACGACACAGGGGCAAAACCGAAAAACTGTTTTTT.

The count of this clone is one. A junction end diverges from the germline sequence, so it may reflect a read error. The gene calls are TRBV7-9 and TRBJ2-2, with 12 nucleotides matching TRBD2. The CDR3 consists of 15 residues. Germline loops: CDR1 SEHNR, CDR2 FQNEAQ (reference sequence). DNA for the CDR3: TGTGCCAGCAGCCTAGCGGGAGGGCACACCGGGGAGCTGTTTTTT. Amino acids: CASSLAGGHTGELFF.

The genes are TRBV30 and TRBJ1-1; 8 nucleotides align to TRBD1. The CDR3 loop spans 15 amino acids. The germline gives CDR1 GTSNPN, CDR2 SVGIG (reference sequence). V lost 0 bases and J lost 8; bases outside the gene matches: 11. CDR3 DNA sequence: TGTGCCTGGAGTGTAACCGGGACAGGTCGAACGGAAGCTTTCTTT. The encoded protein is CAWSVTGTGRTEAFF.

The table lists this clone with a count of one. The chain carries TRBV19 and TRBJ1-4, with D possibly TRBD1 on 5 matching bases. This CDR3 region has 15 residues. The germline V and J ends were trimmed by 3 bases and 6 bases, with 14 bases remaining between them. The germline V gene has CDR1 LNHDA and CDR2 SQIVND (reference sequence). The CDR3 region has the DNA TGTGCCAGTAGTATTCACAGGCTATCGGATGAAAAACTGTTTTTT. Translating it yields CASSIHRLSDEKLFF.

V and J are TRBV7-9 and TRBJ2-1; 9 positions agree with TRBD1. This CDR3 has 15 residues. In germline, CDR1 is SEHNR, CDR2 FQNEAQ (reference sequence). The junction had 11 bases not matched to a gene; V was cut back by 7 bases and J by 7 bases. In nucleotides, the CDR3 is TGTGCCAGCACCAACCCGGGACAGGGAATGAATGAGCAGTTCTTC. Its translation: CASTNPGQGMNEQFF.